The clone carrying this T cell receptor beta chain is judged large. Its antigen is not identified. Repertoires were generated with immunoSEQ multiplex PCR, while TCRdb's copy carries only in-frame clones and drops some. The data show 48,000 or so clones, with roughly 89% seen just once and less than 60% held by the top ten. This sample stems from a study of OX40 agonist ivuxolimab in advanced cancers. Study as a whole: Given to patients was ivuxolimab, an agonistic anti-OX40 (CD134) antibody. Study observations and caveats: The mean number of expanded clones was higher in CD8+ T cells than in CD4+.

V trimming: 3 bases; J trimming: 6 bases; junction bases outside the gene matches: 2. Germline V CDR1 and CDR2: KGHSH, LQKENI. The CDR3 has 15 residues. This clonotype was sampled from an adult with an advanced solid tumor such as melanoma, head and neck, liver or kidney cancer. This chain connects TRBV18 to TRBJ1-6; 10 nucleotides align to TRBD1. This specimen consisted of CD4+ or CD8+ T cells sorted from blood, obtained in a trial of the OX40 agonist ivuxolimab. The CDR3 loop is CASSPRDRGNSPLHF. DNA for the CDR3: TGTGCCAGCTCACCTCGGGACAGGGGTAATTCACCCCTCCACTTT.